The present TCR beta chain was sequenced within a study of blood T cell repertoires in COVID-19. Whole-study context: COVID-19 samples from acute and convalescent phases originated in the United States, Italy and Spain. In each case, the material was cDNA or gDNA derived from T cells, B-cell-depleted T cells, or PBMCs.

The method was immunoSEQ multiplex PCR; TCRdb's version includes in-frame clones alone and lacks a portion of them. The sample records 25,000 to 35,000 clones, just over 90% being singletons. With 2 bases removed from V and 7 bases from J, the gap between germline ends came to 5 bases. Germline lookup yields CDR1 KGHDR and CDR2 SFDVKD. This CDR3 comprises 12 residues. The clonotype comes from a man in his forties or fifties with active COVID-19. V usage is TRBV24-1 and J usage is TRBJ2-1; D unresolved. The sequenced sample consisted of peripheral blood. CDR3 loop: CATSDYGNEQFF. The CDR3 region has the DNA TGTGCCACCAGTGATTACGGGAATGAGCAGTTCTTC.